Detailed here is one T cell receptor (beta chain). Its antigen is currently unknown. The germline gives CDR1 WNHNN, CDR2 SYGVQD (reference sequence). The CDR3 contains 15 residues. V dropped 10 bases and J dropped 6 bases, with 23 bases sitting between them. It was CD45RO-negative cells, positively selected for CCR7, that made up naive CD8 cells, with terminally differentiated effector memory CD45RA+ cells excluded. The data originate from a study of shared clonotypes between healthy human individuals. The authors distributed each subset's genomic DNA evenly over several immunoSEQ plates. Authors' processing steps: Sequence data from immunoSEQ were junction-only and lacked quality scores; consequently, filtering differed. Assay: immunoSEQ multiplex PCR; the TCRdb copy retains only in-frame clones and omits some. V and J calls and clone size follow that table, whereas D and trimming were derived from the DNA. In the table there are some 740,000 clones, about 92% of which are singletons.

General study points: Estimated richness was generally greater in naive than memory subsets. Non-shared clonotypes were found to have lower generation probabilities than the clonotypes that were shared by all four of the sorted-subset donors.

The chain is built from TRBV10-1 and TRBJ2-3; perhaps TRBD2 as D (5 bases). Sequencing was performed on naive CD8+ T cells sorted from blood. This TCR was recovered from a man aged 25 to 40 in good health. The CDR3 DNA is TGCGCCACCCCGCTAGCTTGGCCCAGAACGGATACGCAGTATTTT. Amino acid sequence: CATPLAWPRTDTQYF.